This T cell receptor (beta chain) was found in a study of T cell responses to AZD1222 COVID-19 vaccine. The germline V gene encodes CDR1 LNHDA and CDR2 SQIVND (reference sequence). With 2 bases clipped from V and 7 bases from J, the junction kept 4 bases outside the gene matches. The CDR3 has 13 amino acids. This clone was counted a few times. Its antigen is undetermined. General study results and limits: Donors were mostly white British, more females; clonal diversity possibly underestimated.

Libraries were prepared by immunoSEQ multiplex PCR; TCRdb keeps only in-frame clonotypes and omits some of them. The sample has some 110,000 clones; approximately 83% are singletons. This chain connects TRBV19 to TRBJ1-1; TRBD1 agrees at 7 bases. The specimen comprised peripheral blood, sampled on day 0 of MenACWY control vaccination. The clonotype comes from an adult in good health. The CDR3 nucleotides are TGTGCCAGTAGTATAAGGGGGCGGCTTGAAGCTTTCTTT. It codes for CASSIRGRLEAFF. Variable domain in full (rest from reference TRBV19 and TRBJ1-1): DGGITQSPKYLFRKEGQNVTLSCEQNLNHDAMYWYRQDPGQGLRLIYYSQIVNDFQKGDIAEGYSVSREKKESFPLTVTSAQKNPTAFYLCASSIRGRLEAFFGQGTRLTVV.